This entry is about one T cell receptor (beta chain). The sample comes from a study of beta chain features in type 1 diabetes. Between the trimmed V and J ends, which lost 0 bases and 3 bases, there was a span of 12 bases. The CDR3 contains 15 residues. CDR1 and CDR2 (germline): SGDLS, YYNGEE. Sequenced material consisted of expressed TCRB transcripts (all of the isolated RNA was reverse transcribed). Sequencing was performed with immunoSEQ multiplex PCR; in TCRdb, only in-frame clones are kept and a portion is missing. In the table there are some 150,000 clones, 11% of which are singletons. What was sequenced was central memory CD4+ T cells from blood. This chain uses TRBV9 with TRBJ1-1, with D possibly TRBD1 on 5 matching bases. The source of this sequence is a man younger than 30 in good health. The CDR3 DNA reads as TGTGCCAGCAGCGTAGGTGTGCAGGGAGACACTGAAGCTTTCTTT. The encoded protein is CASSVGVQGDTEAFF.